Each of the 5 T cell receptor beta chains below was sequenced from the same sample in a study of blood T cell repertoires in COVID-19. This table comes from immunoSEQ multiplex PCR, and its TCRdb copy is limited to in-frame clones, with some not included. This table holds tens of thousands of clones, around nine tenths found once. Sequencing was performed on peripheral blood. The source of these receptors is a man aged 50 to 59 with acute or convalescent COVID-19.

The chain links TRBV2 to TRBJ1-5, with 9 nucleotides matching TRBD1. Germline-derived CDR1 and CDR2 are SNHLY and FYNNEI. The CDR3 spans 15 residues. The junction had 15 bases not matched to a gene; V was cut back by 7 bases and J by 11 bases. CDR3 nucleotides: TGTGCCAGCACCCTTTCGGGACAGGGTAGCCGGGCCCAGCATTTT. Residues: CASTLSGQGSRAQHF.

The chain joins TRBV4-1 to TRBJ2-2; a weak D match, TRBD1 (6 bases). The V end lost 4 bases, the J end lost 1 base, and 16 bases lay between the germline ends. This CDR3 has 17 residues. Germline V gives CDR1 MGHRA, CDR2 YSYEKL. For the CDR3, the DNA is TGCGCCAGCAGCCCTGGGCGGCTAGGGGGGAACACCGGGGAGCTGTTTTTT. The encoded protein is CASSPGRLGGNTGELFF.

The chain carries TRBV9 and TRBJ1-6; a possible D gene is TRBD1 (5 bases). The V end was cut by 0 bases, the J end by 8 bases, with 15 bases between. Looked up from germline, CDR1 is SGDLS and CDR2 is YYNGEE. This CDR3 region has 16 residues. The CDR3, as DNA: TGTGCCAGCAGCGTAGAAATGAATACAGGCTATTCACCCCTCCACTTT. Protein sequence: CASSVEMNTGYSPLHF.

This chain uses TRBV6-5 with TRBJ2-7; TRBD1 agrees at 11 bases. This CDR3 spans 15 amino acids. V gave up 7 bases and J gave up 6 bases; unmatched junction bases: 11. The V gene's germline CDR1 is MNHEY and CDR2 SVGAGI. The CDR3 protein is CASTRIWTGGAEQYF. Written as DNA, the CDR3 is TGTGCCAGCACAAGGATTTGGACAGGGGGCGCCGAGCAGTACTTC.

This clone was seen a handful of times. As DNA, the CDR3 is TGTGCCAGCAGATACGGACTAGCGGGGGGGCAAGAGACCCAGTACTTC. Translation gives CASRYGLAGGQETQYF. The chain joins TRBV6-2 or TRBV6-3 to TRBJ2-5; TRBD2 matches 15 bases. The length of the CDR3 is 16 residues. Germline CDR1 and CDR2: MNHEY and SVGEGT. J gave up 2 bases and V 6 bases, and 4 bases lay outside the gene matches.